A selection of T cell receptor beta chains follows, all from one sample in a study of response to subunit inactivated influenza vaccine. MiXCR was run by TCRdb on the RT-PCR reads, yielding one entry per CDR3 protein. This sample carries 600,000 to 700,000 distinct CDR3 sequences, approximately 15% of them seen once, and the ten largest clones take roughly 7.6%. The sequencing used PBMCs from blood, collected 14 days before vaccination. These receptors originate from a man aged 45-65 years who received an inactivated influenza vaccine. CDR3s leave out the opening cysteine and the closing phenylalanine or tryptophan. The size field is filled for only some rows; it gives once, few, many or a size class.

V gene	clone size	CDR3 length	CDR3 protein
TRBV7-8	-	13	ASSLVPPRGTEAF
TRBV6-2/TRBV6-3	-	12	ASRAPNAGDEQY
TRBV5-5	few	14	ASSLVYSRTAYEQY
TRBV10-3	-	18	AIRGSNGAGETPSTDTQY
TRBV18	few	14	ASSPNQGRNTGELF
TRBV20-1	-	15	SARDRTSGSWGNEQF
TRBV7-9	-	15	ASSLFLGGVADNEQF
TRBV27	few	13	ASSLLAGENYEQY
TRBV20-1	few	12	SAADRGRSYEQY
TRBV5-1	few	12	ASSLGTVREKLF
TRBV30	-	14	AWSVPWTSGLNEQF
TRBV28	many	13	ASSLIEEVNTEAF
TRBV20-1	-	13	SARPAVLTNEKLF
TRBV6-2/TRBV6-3	few	12	ASSYQTGYNEQF
TRBV4-2	few	14	ASSQGGQYSHYEQY
TRBV14	many	9	ASSLWGKQF
TRBV24-1	many	12	ATRGWDRNTEAF
TRBV7-8	few	15	ASSYRGTSGLQETQY
TRBV27	few	14	ASSLGLGGPYNEQF
TRBV13	few	10	ASSRGTDEQF
TRBV7-6	few	10	ASSGQGNEQF
TRBV7-6	many	13	ASSLGAGATDTQY
TRBV20-1	-	11	RAPSHLDRGLY
TRBV2	few	13	ASGGPAYWDTEAF
TRBV29-1	-	11	SVGQGLGQPQH
TRBV4-2	few	16	ASSQDVRQQRSFYGYT
TRBV25-1	few	12	ASPTATSYNEQF
TRBV7-9	many	14	ASSHYGGRGNQPQH
TRBV5-6	-	13	ASSLGTRSTDTQY
TRBV20-1	-	12	SASPTSGSETQY
TRBV7-2	few	15	ASSLSVSKIPPGEQY
TRBV29-1	many	11	SVALAPYGEQF
TRBV6-2/TRBV6-3	-	11	ATRGSYSYEQY
TRBV5-1	-	13	ASSLEGLASGELF
TRBV12-3/TRBV12-4	-	9	ASTRNTEAF
TRBV9	-	14	ASSAQTSGVGETQY
TRBV6-1	-	12	ASLGSGAVGELF
TRBV12-3/TRBV12-4	-	9	ASSLGGTKT
TRBV6-5	many	13	ASSYSGSSYNEQF
TRBV28	few	14	ASSFLGTGVGQPQH
TRBV3-1	few	12	ASSQTGMAGELF
TRBV7-2	-	12	ASSVGRGSGELF
TRBV7-2	-	13	ASSPYGSSYNEQF
TRBV6-1	few	10	ATRTPAYEQY
TRBV7-3	-	13	ASSLSAQGGNEQF
TRBV6-2/TRBV6-3	few	13	ASSYSAGPGQPQH